One sample yielded the 16 T cell receptor beta chains listed below, sequenced in a study of blood T cells in healthy people across ages. With a J-beta primer mix and a sample-barcoded 5' primer, a second PCR ran 7 to 11 cycles. TCRdb called the 5' RACE reads again in MiXCR, with one record for every CDR3 protein. Of just over 800,000 distinct CDR3 sequences listed, around 62% are singletons. The sequenced sample was blood. These receptors all come from a man younger than 40 in good health.

The rearrangement links TRBV4-2 to TRBJ2-1; D is unresolved. There are 12 residues in the CDR3. The germline CDR1 and CDR2 sequences are LGHNA and YNFKEQ. V was clipped by 0 bases and J by 10 bases, with 7 bases between them. The CDR3 sequence: CASSQENGEQFF. As DNA, the CDR3 is TGTGCCAGCAGCCAAGAGAATGGGGAGCAGTTCTTC.

The chain joins TRBV6-5 to TRBJ2-7, with 9 bases fitting TRBD1. The CDR3 loop spans 15 amino acids. Germline V gives CDR1 MNHEY, CDR2 SVGAGI. Trimming cost V 5 bases and J 0 bases; bases outside gene matches: 5. The CDR3 here is CASSPGTGNSYEQYF. CDR3 sequence (DNA): TGTGCCAGCAGTCCCGGGACAGGGAACTCCTACGAGCAGTACTTC.

This clonotype turned up a few times. The chain combines TRBV29-1 with TRBJ2-1; possibly TRBD2 for D (6 bases). The CDR3 loop spans 12 amino acids. Trimming took 1 base from V and 7 from J, leaving 8 bases between them. Germline values: CDR1 SQVTM, CDR2 ANQGSEA. In DNA, the CDR3 is TGCAGCGTTGAAGGTGGGGGGAATGAGCAGTTCTTC. As protein: CSVEGGGNEQFF.

J is TRBJ2-3 and V is TRBV20-1; tentative D call: TRBD1 (7 bases). The CDR3 has 15 residues. The V gene's germline CDR1 is DFQATT and CDR2 SNEGSKA (reference sequence). V was clipped by 5 bases and J by 7 bases, with 22 bases between them. The CDR3 loop reads CSADRPGPGGYTQYF. CDR3 nucleotides: TGCAGTGCTGATCGGCCGGGCCCAGGGGGGTATACGCAGTATTTT.

CDR3 sequence: CASSGPGENSYNEQFF. As DNA, the CDR3 is TGTGCCAGCAGTGGGCCAGGGGAAAACTCCTACAATGAGCAGTTCTTC. The chain uses TRBV28 and TRBJ2-1; tentative D call: TRBD1 (6 bases). Germline values: CDR1 MDHEN, CDR2 SYDVKM. The CDR3 has 16 amino acids. The germline V and J ends were trimmed by 5 bases and 0 bases, with 14 bases remaining between them.

The table lists this clonotype with a few counts. The chain couples TRBV10-3 to TRBJ1-2; D remains ambiguous. CDR3 size: 14 residues. CDR1 and CDR2 (germline): ENHRY, SYGVKD. Trimming cost V 0 bases and J 3 bases, with 8 bases left between them. The CDR3 sequence: CAISESAEDYGYTF. For the CDR3, the DNA is TGTGCCATCAGTGAGTCGGCGGAGGACTATGGCTACACCTTC.

This clonotype was seen repeatedly, ten times or more. The V gene is TRBV28, the J gene TRBJ1-5, with D unclear. This CDR3 comprises 16 residues. Trimming removed 8 bases from V and 1 base from J, with 18 bases in between. Per germline, CDR1 MDHEN and CDR2 SYDVKM. The CDR3 DNA is TGTGCCAGCCAGTACGTGGGCCTGGACAGCAATCAGCCCCAGCATTTT. This gives the protein CASQYVGLDSNQPQHF.

The chain carries TRBV5-1 and TRBJ2-7; a possible D gene is TRBD1 (5 bases). CDR3 length equals 14 residues. Looked up from germline, CDR1 is SGHRS and CDR2 is YFSETQ. V was cut by 4 bases and J by 4 bases, with 15 bases left in between. The CDR3 protein is CASSLGPTAYEQYF. The CDR3 DNA is TGCGCCAGCAGCCTGGGGCCAACCGCTTACGAGCAGTACTTC. Together with reference TRBV5-1 and TRBJ2-7, the CDR3 gives the full variable domain: KAGVTQTPRYLIKTRGQQVTLSCSPISGHRSVSWYQQTPGQGLQFLFEYFSETQRNKGNFPGRFSGRQFSNSRSEMNVSTLELGDSALYLCASSLGPTAYEQYFGPGTRLTVT.

This clonotype came up once. The rearrangement links TRBV7-8 to TRBJ2-6, with D possibly TRBD2 on 5 matching bases. Germline CDR1 SGHVS, CDR2 FQNEAQ. V gave up 11 bases and J gave up 3 bases, with 5 bases separating them. The CDR3 runs 11 residues. This CDR3 reads CAAGGANVLTF. CDR3 coding DNA: TGTGCCGCGGGTGGGGCCAACGTCCTGACTTTC.

This sequence joins TRBV7-2 and TRBJ2-5, with D unresolved. Germline V lookup: CDR1 SGHTA, CDR2 FQGNSA. The CDR3 contains 12 residues. Trimming shortened V by 7 bases and J by 1 base, and 7 bases separated the two germline ends. The CDR3 spells CASIQSQETQYF. The CDR3, as DNA: TGTGCCAGCATCCAAAGCCAAGAGACCCAGTACTTC.

The gene calls are TRBV12-3 or TRBV12-4 and TRBJ2-4; TRBD1 matches at 8 bases. The DNA end is more similar to TRBJ2-7, so the J call may be wrong. The CDR3 runs to 14 residues. CDR3 nucleotide sequence: TGTGCCAGCACCGGACAGGGAGGACCCTACGAGCAGTACTTC. Translating gives CASTGQGGPYEQYF.

The chain carries TRBV28 and TRBJ1-1; D remains ambiguous. This CDR3 region has 15 residues. The germline V gene has CDR1 MDHEN and CDR2 SYDVKM. The germline V and J ends were trimmed by 6 bases and 3 bases, with 17 bases remaining between them. Here the CDR3 reads CASSPPGGSYTEAFF. CDR3 in DNA: TGTGCCAGCAGCCCCCCGGGAGGGTCGTACACTGAAGCTTTCTTT.

The chain couples TRBV11-3 to TRBJ2-3; 14 bases map to TRBD2. Looked up from germline, CDR1 is SGHNT and CDR2 is YENEEA. The CDR3 loop spans 17 amino acids. The ends lost 3 bases at V and 8 bases at J; junction bases unmatched: 10. CDR3 coding DNA: TGTGCCAGCAGCTTGGGACTAGCGGGGGACGTGCAAAGTACGCAGTATTTT. It encodes CASSLGLAGDVQSTQYF.

A few counts support this clonotype. The V call is TRBV12-3 or TRBV12-4, the J call TRBJ1-5; 7 bases are shared with TRBD1. After removal of 6 bases from V and 2 bases from J, the junction contained 7 bases not matched to a gene. CDR3 length: 15 amino acids. The CDR3 nucleotides read TGTGCCAGCAGGTTACAGGGGACGGGCAATCAGCCCCAGCATTTT. It is translated as CASRLQGTGNQPQHF.

The sample holds a few counts of this clonotype. The chain's CDR3 is CASSQEMDSYNSPLHF. DNA for the CDR3: TGTGCCAGCAGCCAAGAGATGGACAGTTATAATTCACCCCTCCACTTT. The chain combines TRBV3-1 with TRBJ1-6, with D perhaps TRBD1 (6 bases). Germline CDR1 is LGHDT and CDR2 is YNNKEL (reference sequence). V was shortened by 0 bases and J by 4 bases, with 10 bases between the two germline ends. The CDR3 has 16 amino acids.

The V call is TRBV6-6, the J call TRBJ2-7; D is unclear. The end of the DNA aligns better with TRBJ2-5, so the J call may be wrong. Germline V lookup: CDR1 MNHNY, CDR2 SVGAGI (reference sequence). The CDR3 totals 15 residues. Here the CDR3 DNA reads TGTGCCAGCAGTCCGCCAGACACCGGTAGGGAGACCCAGTACTTC. Translation: CASSPPDTGRETQYF.